A selection of T cell receptor beta chains follows, all from one sample in a study of OX40 agonist ivuxolimab in advanced cancers. Here immunoSEQ multiplex PCR was the method, and the copy in TCRdb shows in-frame clones only, minus some. This sample carries 75,000 to 100,000 clones, around 90% of them seen once, and the ten largest clones take about 9%. The sequences come from CD4+ or CD8+ T cells sorted from blood, collected in a trial of the OX40 agonist ivuxolimab. The origin of the receptors is an adult with an advanced solid tumor such as melanoma, head and neck, liver or kidney cancer. Each CDR3 is given with its conserved first and last residue. D genes are given only for firm matches. For some rows the clone size is stated as once, few or many, or as a class when expanded; others skip it.

>NA|once|TRBV5-1|TRBJ1-2
CASSLGDYRAYTF
>TRBD1|NA|TRBV7-9|TRBJ1-1
CASSLVLDRGTEAFF
>TRBD1|NA|TRBV2|TRBJ1-4
CASILSEGQIEKLFF
>NA|NA|TRBV7-2|TRBJ2-7
CASSSTGYEQYF
>TRBD1|NA|TRBV9|NA
CASSVPYRDRGPYEQYF
>NA|NA|TRBV29-1|TRBJ1-2
CSATLEGRSGYGYTF
>NA|NA|TRBV15|TRBJ2-7
CATSRVGGSSYEQYF
>TRBD1|NA|TRBV4-1|TRBJ2-5
CASSLLRGQTRVETQYF
>TRBD2|NA|TRBV6-5|TRBJ2-2
CAPGEGAVTGELFF
>NA|NA|TRBV5-1|TRBJ2-3
CASSLGRGTAYTDTQYF
>TRBD1|NA|TRBV29-1|NA
CSGTFRDRGPYTPDEQYF
>TRBD2|NA|TRBV5-1|TRBJ2-5
CASSPLAGVETQYF
>NA|NA|TRBV10-3|TRBJ2-1
CAIAPRALGREQFF
>NA|NA|TRBV11-2|TRBJ1-1
CASRVPWGGNTEAFF
>NA|NA|TRBV28|TRBJ1-5
CASSLGGDPNQPQHF
>NA|few|TRBV14|TRBJ1-2
CASSHGPSYGYTF
>NA|NA|TRBV29-1|TRBJ2-5
CSAAGGPGETQYF
>TRBD1|once|TRBV5-1|TRBJ2-2
CASSLEGAIYTGELFF
>NA|NA|TRBV11-2|TRBJ2-1
CASSLGADLREQFF
>TRBD1|NA|TRBV6-1|TRBJ1-5
CASSEARAGGASQPQHF
>NA|NA|TRBV2|TRBJ1-4
CASTTPGLYNEKLFF
>TRBD2|NA|TRBV5-4|TRBJ2-2
CASSPGLAGATNTGELFF
>TRBD1|NA|TRBV7-2|TRBJ2-5
CASSVTGGRGTQYF
>TRBD1|NA|TRBV4-2|TRBJ2-6
CASSQEDRVNSGANVLTF
>TRBD2|few|TRBV5-6|TRBJ2-7
CASSPGPAGGSEQYF
>NA|NA|TRBV9|TRBJ1-2
CASSVGQGRGYGYTF
>NA|NA|TRBV18|TRBJ1-1
CASNPRGLLNTEAFF
>TRBD1|NA|TRBV5-1|TRBJ1-2
CASSKGQTDYGYTF
>NA|once|TRBV28|TRBJ1-1
CASSRGGHTEAFF
>NA|few|TRBV11-2|TRBJ1-6
CASSLVVSPLHF
>NA|NA|TRBV5-1|TRBJ2-7
CASSRVSGEQYF
>TRBD2|NA|TRBV6-5|TRBJ2-7
CASSPLGGTSYEQYF
>NA|NA|TRBV7-2|TRBJ1-2
CASSLARRAGGYTF
>NA|NA|TRBV6-6|TRBJ1-4
CASAPGSTNEKLFF
>NA|NA|TRBV7-2|TRBJ1-5
CASSLIGGGNQPQHF
>TRBD2|NA|TRBV7-2|TRBJ2-1
CASSSSLAGGWYNEQFF
>NA|NA|TRBV7-9|TRBJ2-7
CASSLAPGPYEQYF
>TRBD1|NA|TRBV18|TRBJ1-6
CASSSGQGSSYNSPLHF
>TRBD2|NA|TRBV19|TRBJ2-7
CASSYQAVAGPYEQYF
>TRBD1|once|TRBV18|TRBJ2-2
CASATTGPGDTGELFF
>NA|NA|TRBV6-1|TRBJ2-2
CASSETGWSTGELFF
>TRBD2|NA|TRBV25-1|TRBJ2-3
CASSAWTSGRGTDTQYF
>NA|NA|TRBV18|TRBJ1-2
CASSPPLSQVGKYSYTF
>NA|NA|TRBV20-1|TRBJ1-1
CSARRNTEAFF
>NA|NA|TRBV28|TRBJ2-2
CASSFRIRRDSFRTGELFF
>NA|NA|TRBV21-1|TRBJ2-7
CASSKSGKEVPGSYEQYF
>NA|NA|TRBV6-5|TRBJ1-5
CASSVNSNQPQHF
>NA|NA|TRBV4-1|TRBJ1-2
CASSQARLLYGYTF
>TRBD1|NA|TRBV27|TRBJ2-5
CASNPFTGGPEETQYF
>NA|NA|TRBV19|TRBJ2-3
CASRPQRRTDTQYF
>TRBD1|NA|TRBV10-2|TRBJ1-3
CASKSGGNTIYF
>NA|NA|TRBV28|TRBJ2-7
CASRDAPYEQYF
>NA|NA|TRBV5-4|TRBJ2-5
CASSFRDTETQYF
>NA|NA|TRBV2|TRBJ1-6
CASSGGPYNSPLHF
>NA|NA|TRBV19|TRBJ2-6
CASSRPGAPLSGANVLTF
>TRBD1|few|TRBV27|TRBJ1-5
CASRRSGGKGNSNQPQHF
>NA|NA|TRBV4-1|TRBJ1-5
CASSQGRAYSNQPQHF
>TRBD1|NA|TRBV6-1|TRBJ1-5
CASRKPGQEGQPQHF